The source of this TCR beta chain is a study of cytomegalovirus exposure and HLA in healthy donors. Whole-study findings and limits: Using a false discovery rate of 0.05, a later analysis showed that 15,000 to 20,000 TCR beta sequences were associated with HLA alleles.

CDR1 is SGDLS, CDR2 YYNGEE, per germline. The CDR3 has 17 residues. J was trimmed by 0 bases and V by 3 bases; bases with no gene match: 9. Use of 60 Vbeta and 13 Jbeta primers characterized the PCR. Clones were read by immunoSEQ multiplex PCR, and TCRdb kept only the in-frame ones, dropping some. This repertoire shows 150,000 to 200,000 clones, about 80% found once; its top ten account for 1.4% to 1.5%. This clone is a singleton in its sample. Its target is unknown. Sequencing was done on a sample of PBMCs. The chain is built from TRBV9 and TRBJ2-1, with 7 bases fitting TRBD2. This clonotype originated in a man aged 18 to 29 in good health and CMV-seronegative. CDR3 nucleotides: TGTGCCAGCAGCGAATCTACTAGCGTGAGCTCCTACAATGAGCAGTTCTTC. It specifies CASSESTSVSSYNEQFF.